Included here is one T cell receptor (beta chain) sequence, with context. Its antigen is as yet unknown. Losses at the gene ends were 6 bases for V and 4 bases for J; bases not matched to a gene: 12. Germline V gene data show CDR1 as MDHEN and CDR2 as SYDVKM. The CDR3 spans 16 residues. Data came from immunoSEQ multiplex PCR; TCRdb stores just in-frame clones and leaves some out. The sample carries 100,000 to 120,000 clones, more than 70% recorded once. The sample belongs to a study of cytomegalovirus exposure and HLA in healthy donors. Across the study: It was reported in a later analysis that the 120 validation repertoires used the same platform as the roughly 640 first-cohort repertoires. Study-level points and caveats: While the bulk of TCR sequences proved rare, some public TCRs turned up in many donors. Both high specificity and high sensitivity reportedly marked the classifier's diagnosis of cytomegalovirus status. Subsequent analysis of the roughly 120 validation repertoires found a tendency for first-cohort TCR clusters to co-occur.

The sequenced sample was PBMCs. This TCR came from a woman between 18 and 29 years old in good health and CMV-seronegative. The chain employs TRBV28 and TRBJ2-7, with TRBD2 identical over 10 bases. The CDR3 bases are TGTGCCAGCAGCTTCCCTCGACTAGCGGGTTATTACGAGCAGTACTTC. Translating it yields CASSFPRLAGYYEQYF.